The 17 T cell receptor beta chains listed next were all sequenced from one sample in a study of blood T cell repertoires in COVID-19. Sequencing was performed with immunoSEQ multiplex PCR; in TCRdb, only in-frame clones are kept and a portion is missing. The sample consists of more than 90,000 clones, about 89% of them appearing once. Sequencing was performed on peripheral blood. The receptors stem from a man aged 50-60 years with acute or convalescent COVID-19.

In DNA, the CDR3 is TGTGCCAGTAGTGCCGGGAATGGCTACACCTTC. Protein sequence: CASSAGNGYTF. This chain joins TRBV19 and TRBJ1-2; D gene ambiguous. CDR3 size: 11 residues. The V and J ends lost 5 bases and 6 bases respectively, with 7 bases between them. Germline V gives CDR1 LNHDA, CDR2 SQIVND (reference sequence).

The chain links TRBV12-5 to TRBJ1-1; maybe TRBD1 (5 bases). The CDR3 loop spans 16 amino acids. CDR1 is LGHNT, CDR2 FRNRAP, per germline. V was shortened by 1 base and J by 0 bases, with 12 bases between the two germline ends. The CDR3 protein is CASGLDPGLMNTEAFF. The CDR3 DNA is TGTGCTAGTGGTTTGGATCCGGGACTCATGAACACTGAAGCTTTCTTT.

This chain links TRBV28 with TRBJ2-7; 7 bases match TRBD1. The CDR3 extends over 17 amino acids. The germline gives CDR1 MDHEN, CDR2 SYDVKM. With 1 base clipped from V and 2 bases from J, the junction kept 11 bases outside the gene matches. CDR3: CASSLSGSETGTYEQYF. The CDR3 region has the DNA TGTGCCAGCAGTTTATCGGGGTCCGAGACAGGGACCTACGAGCAGTACTTC.

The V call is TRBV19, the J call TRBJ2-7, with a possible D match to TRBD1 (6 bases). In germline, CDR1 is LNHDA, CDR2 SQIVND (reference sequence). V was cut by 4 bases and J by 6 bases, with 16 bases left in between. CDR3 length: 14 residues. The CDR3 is CASSRQGSISEQYF. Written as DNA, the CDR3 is TGTGCCAGTAGTAGGCAGGGGAGTATCAGCGAGCAGTACTTC.

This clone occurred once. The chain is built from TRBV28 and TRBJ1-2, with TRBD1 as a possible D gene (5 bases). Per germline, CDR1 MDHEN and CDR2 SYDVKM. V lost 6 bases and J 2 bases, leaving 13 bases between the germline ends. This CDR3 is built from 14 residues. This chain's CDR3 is CASSYPTANYGYTF. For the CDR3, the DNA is TGTGCCAGCAGCTACCCGACAGCGAACTATGGCTACACCTTC.

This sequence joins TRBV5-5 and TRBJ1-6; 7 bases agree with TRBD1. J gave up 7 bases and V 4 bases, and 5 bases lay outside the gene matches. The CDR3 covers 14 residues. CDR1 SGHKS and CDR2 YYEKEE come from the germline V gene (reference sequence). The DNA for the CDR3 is TGTGCCAGCAGCCCCGGACAGGTCAATTCACCCCTCCACTTT. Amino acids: CASSPGQVNSPLHF.

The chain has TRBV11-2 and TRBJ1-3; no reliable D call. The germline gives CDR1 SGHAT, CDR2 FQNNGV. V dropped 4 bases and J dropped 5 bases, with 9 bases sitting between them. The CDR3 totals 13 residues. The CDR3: CASSSGGRNTIYF. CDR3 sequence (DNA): TGTGCCAGCAGCTCGGGCGGGAGAAACACCATATATTTT.

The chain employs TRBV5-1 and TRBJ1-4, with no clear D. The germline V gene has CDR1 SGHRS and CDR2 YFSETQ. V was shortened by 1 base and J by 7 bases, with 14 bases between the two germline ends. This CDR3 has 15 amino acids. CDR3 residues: CASSLWESLGEKLFF. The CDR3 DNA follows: TGCGCCAGCAGCTTGTGGGAGTCTTTGGGTGAAAAACTGTTTTTT.

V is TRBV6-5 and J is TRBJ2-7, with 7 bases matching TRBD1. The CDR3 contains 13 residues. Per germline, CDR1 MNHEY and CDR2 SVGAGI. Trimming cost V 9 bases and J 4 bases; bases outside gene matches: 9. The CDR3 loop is CASRKGAGYEQYF. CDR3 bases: TGTGCCAGTAGAAAGGGGGCTGGGTACGAGCAGTACTTC.

The CDR3 loop reads CASSRSGTGSYEQYF. Written as DNA, the CDR3 is TGCGCCAGCAGCAGATCCGGGACTGGTTCCTACGAGCAGTACTTC. The chain combines TRBV5-1 with TRBJ2-7; D is possibly TRBD2 (6 bases). The CDR3 is 15 amino acids. V lost 4 bases to trimming and J lost 1 base, with 15 bases between them. The germline V gene encodes CDR1 SGHRS and CDR2 YFSETQ. Looking up the rest from reference TRBV5-1 and TRBJ2-7 gives the full variable domain: KAGVTQTPRYLIKTRGQQVTLSCSPISGHRSVSWYQQTPGQGLQFLFEYFSETQRNKGNFPGRFSGRQFSNSRSEMNVSTLELGDSALYLCASSRSGTGSYEQYFGPGTRLTVT.

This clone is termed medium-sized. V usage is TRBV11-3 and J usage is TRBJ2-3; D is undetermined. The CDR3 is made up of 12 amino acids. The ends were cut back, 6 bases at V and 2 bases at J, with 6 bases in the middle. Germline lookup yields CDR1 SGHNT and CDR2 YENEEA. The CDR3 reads CASRHPTDTQYF. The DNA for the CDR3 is TGTGCCAGCAGACACCCCACAGATACGCAGTATTTT.

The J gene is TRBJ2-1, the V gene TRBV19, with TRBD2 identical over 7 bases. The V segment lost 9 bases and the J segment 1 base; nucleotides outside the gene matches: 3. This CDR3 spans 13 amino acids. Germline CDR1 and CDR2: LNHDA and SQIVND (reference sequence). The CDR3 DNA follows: TGTGCCAGCGGGACTACATCCTACAATGAGCAGTTCTTC. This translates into CASGTTSYNEQFF. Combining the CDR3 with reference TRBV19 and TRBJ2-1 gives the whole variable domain DGGITQSPKYLFRKEGQNVTLSCEQNLNHDAMYWYRQDPGQGLRLIYYSQIVNDFQKGDIAEGYSVSREKKESFPLTVTSAQKNPTAFYLCASGTTSYNEQFFGPGTRLTVL.

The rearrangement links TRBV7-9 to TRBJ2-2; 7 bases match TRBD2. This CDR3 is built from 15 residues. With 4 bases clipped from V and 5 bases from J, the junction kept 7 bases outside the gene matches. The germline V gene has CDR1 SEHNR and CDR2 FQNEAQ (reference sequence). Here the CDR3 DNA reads TGTGCCAGCAGCTCACCGGGACTATCGACCGGGGAGCTGTTTTTT. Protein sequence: CASSSPGLSTGELFF.

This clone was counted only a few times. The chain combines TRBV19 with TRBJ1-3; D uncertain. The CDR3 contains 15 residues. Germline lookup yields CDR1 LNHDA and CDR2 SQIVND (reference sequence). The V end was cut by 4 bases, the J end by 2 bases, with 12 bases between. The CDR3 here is CASSTRTTAGNTIYF. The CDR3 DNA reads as TGTGCCAGTAGTACCAGGACTACCGCTGGAAACACCATATATTTT.

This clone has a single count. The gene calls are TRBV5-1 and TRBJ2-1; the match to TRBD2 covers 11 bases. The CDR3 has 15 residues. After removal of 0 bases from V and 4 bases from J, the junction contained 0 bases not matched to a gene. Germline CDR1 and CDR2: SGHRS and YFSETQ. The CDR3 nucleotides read TGCGCCAGCAGCTTGGGACTAGCGGGGTACAATGAGCAGTTCTTC. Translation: CASSLGLAGYNEQFF.

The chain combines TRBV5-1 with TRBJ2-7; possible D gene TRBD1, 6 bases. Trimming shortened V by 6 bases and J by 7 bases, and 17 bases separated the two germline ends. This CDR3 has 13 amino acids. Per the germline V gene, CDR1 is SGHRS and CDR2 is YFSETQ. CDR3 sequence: CASISRDMREQYF. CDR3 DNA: TGCGCCAGCATCTCCCGGGACATGCGAGAGCAGTACTTC.

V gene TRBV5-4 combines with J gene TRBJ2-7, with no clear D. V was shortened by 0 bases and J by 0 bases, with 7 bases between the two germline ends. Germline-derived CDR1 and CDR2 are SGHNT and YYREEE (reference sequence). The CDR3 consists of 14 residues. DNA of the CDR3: TGTGCCAGCAGCTTGGACAAGTTCTCCTACGAGCAGTACTTC. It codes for CASSLDKFSYEQYF.